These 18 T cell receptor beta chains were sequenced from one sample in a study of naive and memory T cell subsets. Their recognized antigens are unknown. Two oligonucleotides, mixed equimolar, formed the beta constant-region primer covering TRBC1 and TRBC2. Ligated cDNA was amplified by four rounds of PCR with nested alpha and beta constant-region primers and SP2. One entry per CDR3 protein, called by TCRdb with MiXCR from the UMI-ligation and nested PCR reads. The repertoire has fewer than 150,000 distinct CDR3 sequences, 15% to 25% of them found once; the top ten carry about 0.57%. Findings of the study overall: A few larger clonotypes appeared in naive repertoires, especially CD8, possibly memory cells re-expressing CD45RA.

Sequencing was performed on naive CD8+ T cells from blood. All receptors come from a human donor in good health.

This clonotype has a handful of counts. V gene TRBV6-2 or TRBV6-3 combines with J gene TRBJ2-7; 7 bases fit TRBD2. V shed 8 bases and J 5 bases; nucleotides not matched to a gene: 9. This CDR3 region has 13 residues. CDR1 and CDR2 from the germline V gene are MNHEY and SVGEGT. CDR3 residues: CASSRAGANEQYF. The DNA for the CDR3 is TGTGCCAGCTCCCGTGCGGGAGCCAACGAGCAGTACTTC.

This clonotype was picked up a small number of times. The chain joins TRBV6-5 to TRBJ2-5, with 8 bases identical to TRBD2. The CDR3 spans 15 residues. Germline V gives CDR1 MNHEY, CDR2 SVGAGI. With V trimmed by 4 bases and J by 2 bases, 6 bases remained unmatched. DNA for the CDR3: TGTGCCAGCAGTTTGGGACTAGTTGGTCAAGAGACCCAGTACTTC. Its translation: CASSLGLVGQETQYF.

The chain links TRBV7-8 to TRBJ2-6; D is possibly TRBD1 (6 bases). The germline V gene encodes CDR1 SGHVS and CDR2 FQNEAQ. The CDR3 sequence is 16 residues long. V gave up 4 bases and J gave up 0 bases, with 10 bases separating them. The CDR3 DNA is TGTGCCAGCAGCTCCGGACAGATCTCTGGGGCCAACGTCCTGACTTTC. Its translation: CASSSGQISGANVLTF.

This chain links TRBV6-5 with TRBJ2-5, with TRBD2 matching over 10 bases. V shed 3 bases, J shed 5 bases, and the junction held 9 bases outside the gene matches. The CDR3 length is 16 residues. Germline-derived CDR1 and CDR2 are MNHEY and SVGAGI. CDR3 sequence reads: CASSYGLAGVQETQYF. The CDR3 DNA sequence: TGTGCCAGCAGTTATGGGCTAGCGGGAGTTCAGGAGACCCAGTACTTC.

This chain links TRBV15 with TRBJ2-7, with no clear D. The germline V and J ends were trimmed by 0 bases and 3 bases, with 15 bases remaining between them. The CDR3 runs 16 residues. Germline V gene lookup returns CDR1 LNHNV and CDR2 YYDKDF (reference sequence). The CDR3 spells CATSRDWAEQYYEQYF. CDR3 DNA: TGTGCCACCAGCAGAGATTGGGCGGAGCAGTACTACGAGCAGTACTTC. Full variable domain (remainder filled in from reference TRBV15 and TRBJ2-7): DAMVIQNPRYQVTQFGKPVTLSCSQTLNHNVMYWYQQKSSQAPKLLFHYYDKDFNNEADTPDNFQSRRPNTSFCFLDIRSPGLGDTAMYLCATSRDWAEQYYEQYFGPGTRLTVT.

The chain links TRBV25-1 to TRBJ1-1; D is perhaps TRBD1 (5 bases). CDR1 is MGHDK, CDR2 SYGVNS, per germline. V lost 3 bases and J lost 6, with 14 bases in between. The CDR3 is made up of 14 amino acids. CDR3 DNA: TGTGCCAGCAGTGAGCGGAGGGTAGGGGCTGAAGCTTTCTTT. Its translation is CASSERRVGAEAFF.

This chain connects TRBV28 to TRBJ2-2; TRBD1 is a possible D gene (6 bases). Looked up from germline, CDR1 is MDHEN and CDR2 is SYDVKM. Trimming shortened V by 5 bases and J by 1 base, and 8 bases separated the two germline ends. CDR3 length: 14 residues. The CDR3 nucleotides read TGTGCCAGCAGTCAGACAGGGAACACCGGGGAGCTGTTTTTT. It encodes CASSQTGNTGELFF. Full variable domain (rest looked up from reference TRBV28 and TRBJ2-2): DVKVTQSSRYLVKRTGEKVFLECVQDMDHENMFWYRQDPGLGLRLIYFSYDVKMKEKGDIPEGYSVSREKKERFSLILESASTNQTSMYLCASSQTGNTGELFFGEGSRLTVL.

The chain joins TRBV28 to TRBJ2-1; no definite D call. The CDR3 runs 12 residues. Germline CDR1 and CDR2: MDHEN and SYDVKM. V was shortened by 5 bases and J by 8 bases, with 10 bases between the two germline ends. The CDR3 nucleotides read TGTGCCAGCAGTCCCCCCCTTTATGAGCAGTTCTTC. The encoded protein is CASSPPLYEQFF.

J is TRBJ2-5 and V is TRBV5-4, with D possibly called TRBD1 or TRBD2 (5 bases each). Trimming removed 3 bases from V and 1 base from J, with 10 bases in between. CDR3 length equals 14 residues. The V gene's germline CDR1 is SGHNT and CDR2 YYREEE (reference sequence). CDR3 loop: CASSYRDVQETQYF. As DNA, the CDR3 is TGTGCCAGCAGCTACCGGGACGTCCAAGAGACCCAGTACTTC. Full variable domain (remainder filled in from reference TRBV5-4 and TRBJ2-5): ETGVTQSPTHLIKTRGQQVTLRCSSQSGHNTVSWYQQALGQGPQFIFQYYREEENGRGNFPPRFSGLQFPNYSSELNVNALELDDSALYLCASSYRDVQETQYFGPGTRLLVL.

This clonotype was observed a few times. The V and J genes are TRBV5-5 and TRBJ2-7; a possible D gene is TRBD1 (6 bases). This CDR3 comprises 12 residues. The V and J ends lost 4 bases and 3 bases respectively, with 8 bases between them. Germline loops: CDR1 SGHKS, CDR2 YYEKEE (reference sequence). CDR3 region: CASSQDSYEQYF. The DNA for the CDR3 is TGTGCCAGCAGCCAGGACAGCTACGAGCAGTACTTC.

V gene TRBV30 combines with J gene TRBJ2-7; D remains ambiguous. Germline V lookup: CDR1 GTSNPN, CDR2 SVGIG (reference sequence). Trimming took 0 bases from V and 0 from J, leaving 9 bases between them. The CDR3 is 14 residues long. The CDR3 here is CAWSVPGSSYEQYF. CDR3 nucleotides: TGTGCCTGGAGTGTACCTGGAAGCTCCTACGAGCAGTACTTC.

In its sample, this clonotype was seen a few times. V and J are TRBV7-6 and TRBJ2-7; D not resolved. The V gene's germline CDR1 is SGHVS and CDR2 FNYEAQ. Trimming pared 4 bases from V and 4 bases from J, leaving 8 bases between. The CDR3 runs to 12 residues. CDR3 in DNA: TGTGCCAGCAGCTCTGAGCGTTACGAGCAGTACTTC. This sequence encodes CASSSERYEQYF.

CDR3 bases: TGTGCCAGCAGTTACTCGATACCTACTGTCGCCGGGGAGCTGTTTTTT. This sequence encodes CASSYSIPTVAGELFF. V usage is TRBV6-5 and J usage is TRBJ2-2, with no clear D. This CDR3 has 16 amino acids. Between the trimmed V and J ends, which lost 0 bases and 6 bases, there was a span of 14 bases. CDR1 is MNHEY and CDR2 is SVGAGI in the germline V gene.

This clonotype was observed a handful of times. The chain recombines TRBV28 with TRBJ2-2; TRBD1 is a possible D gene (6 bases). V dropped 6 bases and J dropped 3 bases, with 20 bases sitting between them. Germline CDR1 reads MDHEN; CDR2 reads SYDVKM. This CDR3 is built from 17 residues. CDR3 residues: CASRTEQGRVYTGELFF. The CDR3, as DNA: TGTGCCAGCAGGACAGAACAGGGTCGGGTTTACACCGGGGAGCTGTTTTTT.

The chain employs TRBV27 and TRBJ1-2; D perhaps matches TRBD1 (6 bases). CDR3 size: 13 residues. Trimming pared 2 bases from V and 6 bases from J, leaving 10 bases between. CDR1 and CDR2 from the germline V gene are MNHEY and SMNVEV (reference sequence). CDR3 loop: CASSLTGTHGYTF. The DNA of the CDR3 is TGTGCCAGCAGTTTAACAGGGACTCATGGCTACACCTTC.

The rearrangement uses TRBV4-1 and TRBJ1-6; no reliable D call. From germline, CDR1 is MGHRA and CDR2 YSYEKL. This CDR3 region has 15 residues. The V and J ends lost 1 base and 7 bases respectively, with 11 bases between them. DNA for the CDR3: TGCGCCAGCAGCCAAGGATTCGGAACCAATTCACCCCTCCACTTT. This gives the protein CASSQGFGTNSPLHF.

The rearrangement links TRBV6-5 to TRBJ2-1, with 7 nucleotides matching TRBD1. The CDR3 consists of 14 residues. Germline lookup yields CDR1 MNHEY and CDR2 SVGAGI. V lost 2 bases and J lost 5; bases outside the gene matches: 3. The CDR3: CASSYHDRDNEQFF. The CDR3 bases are TGTGCCAGCAGTTACCACGACAGGGACAATGAGCAGTTCTTC.

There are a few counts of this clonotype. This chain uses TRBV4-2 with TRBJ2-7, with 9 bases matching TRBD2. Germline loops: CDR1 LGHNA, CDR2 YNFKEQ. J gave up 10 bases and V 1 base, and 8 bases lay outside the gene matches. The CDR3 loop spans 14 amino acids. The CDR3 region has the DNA TGTGCCAGCAGCCAAGTACTAGCGGGTCAGGAACAGTACTTC. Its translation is CASSQVLAGQEQYF.